In its sample, the clone carrying this TCR beta chain was seen a few times. Its antigen is currently unknown. Generation of TCR beta libraries employed quantitative 5'-RACE incorporating molecular barcodes. TCRdb redid the calling of the 5' RACE reads with MiXCR, one entry per CDR3 protein. The table records approximately 400,000 distinct CDR3 sequences, roughly 26% of them present only once. This sample is drawn from a study of CD8 T cells in ankylosing spondylitis. The study, taken as a whole, reports: A subset of motif variants has previously been described in the synovial fluid and blood of reactive arthritis. From matched ankylosing spondylitis synovial fluid, disease-linked clones were reportedly recovered at significantly enriched levels. One TCR beta motif, made up of roughly eight highly homologous variants, appeared characteristic of ankylosing spondylitis blood.

The sample consisted of blood, either unsorted or a sorted T cell fraction (not recorded which). The sequence came from a male donor with ankylosing spondylitis.

The CDR3 loop reads CASSLSPLSQGGEQYV. CDR3 nucleotides: TGCGCCAGCAGCTTGTCCCCCCTATCACAGGGAGGGGAGCAGTACGTC. V is TRBV5-1 and J is TRBJ2-7, with D possibly matching TRBD2 (7 bases). The CDR3 runs 16 residues. The germline CDR1 and CDR2 sequences are SGHRS and YFSETQ. Trimming cost V 1 base and J 7 bases, with 21 bases left between them.